This entry lists 30 T cell receptor beta chains sequenced from one sample in a study of T-cell memory formation after mild COVID-19. TCRdb processed the 5' RACE reads anew with MiXCR; each CDR3 protein has one entry. Here the sample spans roughly 510,000 distinct CDR3 sequences, approximately 15% being singletons. The sequenced sample consisted of PBMCs or a T cell subset sorted from them (not recorded which). These receptors were collected from an adult woman who had mild COVID-19 (a few samples of this study predate the infection). Cell type and time point are not known.

The chain carries TRBV5-1 and TRBJ2-2; 11 bases are a match to TRBD2. CDR1 and CDR2 (germline): SGHRS, YFSETQ. CDR3 length: 18 residues. The V and J ends lost 1 base and 0 bases, in that order; junction bases with no gene match: 5. DNA for the CDR3: TGCGCCAGCAGCTTGACTGCGACTAGCGGGACGAACACCGGGGAGCTGTTTTTT. As protein: CASSLTATSGTNTGELFF.

This clonotype was seen a few times. This chain joins TRBV20-1 and TRBJ2-2, with D maybe TRBD2 (6 bases). This CDR3 comprises 14 residues. Trimming stripped 6 bases from V and 2 bases from J, with 13 bases between. Germline V CDR1 and CDR2: DFQATT, SNEGSKA (reference sequence). The CDR3 DNA is TGCAGTGCCGGTGGTAGCGGAAACACCGGGGAGCTGTTTTTT. Translation gives CSAGGSGNTGELFF.

This clonotype was seen ten or more times. The CDR3 region is CASSKCPWKGEDEQFF. CDR3 nucleotide sequence: TGTGCCAGCAGCAAATGCCCCTGGAAGGGCGAAGATGAGCAGTTCTTC. This chain joins TRBV21-1 and TRBJ2-1; TRBD1 is the table's D call, not checked against the DNA. TRBV21-1 is reported as a pseudogene. This CDR3 has 16 amino acids.

The V call is TRBV4-1, the J call TRBJ2-5; D is possibly TRBD1 (5 bases). The V end was cut by 4 bases, the J end by 7 bases, with 13 bases between. The germline V gene encodes CDR1 MGHRA and CDR2 YSYEKL. The CDR3 extends over 13 amino acids. The CDR3 region is CASSPTRAGTQYF. The DNA for the CDR3 is TGCGCCAGCAGCCCAACCAGGGCAGGGACCCAGTACTTC.

This clonotype occurred a few times. The chain joins TRBV10-3 to TRBJ2-6; a possible D gene is TRBD1 (5 bases). The CDR3 consists of 15 residues. V lost 6 bases and J lost 0, with 9 bases in between. Germline loops: CDR1 ENHRY, CDR2 SYGVKD. The CDR3 DNA sequence: TGTGCCATCAGGGGTGACAGCTCTGGGGCCAACGTCCTGACTTTC. Translating gives CAIRGDSSGANVLTF.

This clonotype has more than one count but fewer than ten. The V gene is TRBV29-1, the J gene TRBJ1-1; D not resolved. Per germline, CDR1 SQVTM and CDR2 ANQGSEA. Trimming shortened V by 6 bases and J by 4 bases, and 12 bases separated the two germline ends. This CDR3 is built from 12 residues. CDR3: CSVRTGGTEAFF. The CDR3 DNA sequence: TGCAGCGTCCGGACGGGAGGCACTGAAGCTTTCTTT. Full variable domain (outside the CDR3, taken from reference TRBV29-1 and TRBJ1-1): SAVISQKPSRDICQRGTSLTIQCQVDSQVTMMFWYRQQPGQSLTLIATANQGSEATYESGFVIDKFPISRPNLTFSTLTVSNMSPEDSSIYLCSVRTGGTEAFFGQGTRLTVV.

The V and J genes are TRBV7-9 and TRBJ2-5; 7 nucleotides line up with TRBD2. CDR1 SEHNR and CDR2 FQNEAQ come from the germline V gene (reference sequence). The CDR3 loop spans 15 amino acids. V lost 7 bases, J lost 1 base, and 9 bases stayed unmatched. The CDR3: CASTQEGGGQETQYF. CDR3 sequence (DNA): TGTGCCAGCACCCAGGAGGGCGGGGGCCAAGAGACCCAGTACTTC.

V gene TRBV4-3 combines with J gene TRBJ2-4; 7 nucleotides match TRBD2. From germline, CDR1 is LGHNA and CDR2 YSLEER. The junction had 14 bases not matched to a gene; V was cut back by 4 bases and J by 5 bases. The CDR3 consists of 17 residues. The CDR3 loop is CASSRWHTLADENIQYF. Written as DNA, the CDR3 is TGCGCCAGCAGCCGATGGCACACTCTAGCGGACGAAAACATTCAGTACTTC.

The J gene is TRBJ2-5, the V gene TRBV5-1; D not resolved. V lost 1 base and J 4 bases, leaving 14 bases between the germline ends. CDR1 and CDR2 from the germline V gene are SGHRS and YFSETQ. This CDR3 contains 15 residues. This chain's CDR3 is CASSLSVALGETQYF. The CDR3 region has the DNA TGCGCCAGCAGCTTGTCCGTCGCCCTGGGAGAGACCCAGTACTTC. Full variable domain (rest looked up from reference TRBV5-1 and TRBJ2-5): KAGVTQTPRYLIKTRGQQVTLSCSPISGHRSVSWYQQTPGQGLQFLFEYFSETQRNKGNFPGRFSGRQFSNSRSEMNVSTLELGDSALYLCASSLSVALGETQYFGPGTRLLVL.

The V and J genes are TRBV4-1 and TRBJ2-1, with 7 bases aligning to TRBD1. V trimming: 0 bases; J trimming: 7 bases; junction bases outside the gene matches: 9. CDR3 length: 16 residues. The germline CDR1 and CDR2 sequences are MGHRA and YSYEKL. The CDR3 coding sequence is TGCGCCAGCAGCCAAGATCCCAGGGGGTTTGGTAATGAGCAGTTCTTC. Its translation is CASSQDPRGFGNEQFF.

This clonotype has a count of ten or more. V usage is TRBV12-3 or TRBV12-4 and J usage is TRBJ2-1, with D perhaps TRBD2 (5 bases). The CDR3 totals 10 residues. V was cut by 5 bases and J by 11 bases, with 7 bases left in between. The CDR3 DNA follows: TGTGCCAGCAGTACCGGGAAGCAGTTCTTC. Translated: CASSTGKQFF.

The chain joins TRBV25-1 to TRBJ2-5; D call uncertain. The length of the CDR3 is 11 residues. Per germline, CDR1 MGHDK and CDR2 SYGVNS. V was trimmed by 3 bases and J by 7 bases, leaving 6 bases between them. The CDR3 DNA reads TGTGCCAGCAGTGAGTCAGGGACCCAGTACTTC. Its translation is CASSESGTQYF.

This clonotype was counted a few times. V gene TRBV27 combines with J gene TRBJ2-7, with 11 bases aligning to TRBD1. V shed 5 bases and J 4 bases; nucleotides not matched to a gene: 10. Germline V gene sequence: CDR1 MNHEY, CDR2 SMNVEV (reference sequence). The CDR3 loop spans 16 amino acids. As DNA, the CDR3 is TGTGCCAGCAGTCTCGACTCGGACAGGGGGCTGTACGAGCAGTACTTC. Encoded protein: CASSLDSDRGLYEQYF.

The chain links TRBV7-2 to TRBJ1-2; TRBD1 agrees at 7 bases. The V gene's germline CDR1 is SGHTA and CDR2 FQGNSA. V was clipped by 5 bases and J by 4 bases; unmatched bases: 7. The length of the CDR3 is 14 residues. The CDR3, as DNA: TGTGCCAGCAGCCCAACAGGGGTCGGCTATGGCTACACCTTC. Its protein is CASSPTGVGYGYTF.

The rearrangement uses TRBV20-1 and TRBJ2-1; 7 nucleotides match TRBD1. The CDR3 sequence is 14 residues long. The V and J ends lost 6 bases and 7 bases, in that order; junction bases with no gene match: 12. Germline-derived CDR1 and CDR2 are DFQATT and SNEGSKA (reference sequence). This CDR3 reads CSAQRGQNLNEQFF. CDR3 coding DNA: TGCAGTGCCCAGAGGGGACAGAACCTAAATGAGCAGTTCTTC.

This clonotype was counted a few times. The rearrangement joins TRBV7-2 to TRBJ2-4, with 11 bases fitting TRBD2. Germline assignment: CDR1 SGHTA and CDR2 FQGNSA. V was clipped by 4 bases and J by 5 bases; unmatched bases: 7. This CDR3 contains 16 residues. CDR3: CASSSFSGRAENIQYF. The CDR3, as DNA: TGTGCCAGCAGCTCGTTTAGCGGGAGGGCCGAAAACATTCAGTACTTC. Full variable domain (rest looked up from reference TRBV7-2 and TRBJ2-4): GAGVSQSPSNKVTEKGKDVELRCDPISGHTALYWYRQSLGQGLEFLIYFQGNSAPDKSGLPSDRFSAERTGGSVSTLTIQRTQQEDSAVYLCASSSFSGRAENIQYFGAGTRLSVL.

The genes are TRBV19 and TRBJ2-1, with D possibly TRBD1 on 5 matching bases. Germline assignment: CDR1 LNHDA and CDR2 SQIVND (reference sequence). The CDR3 is 13 residues long. The V end lost 3 bases, the J end lost 7 bases, and 10 bases lay between the germline ends. The CDR3 nucleotides read TGTGCCAGTAGTATGCGACAGAGGAATGAGCAGTTCTTC. Its translation: CASSMRQRNEQFF.

This clonotype was counted between two and nine times. The gene calls are TRBV29-1 and TRBJ2-7; D might be TRBD1 or TRBD2, each matching 5 bases. Trimming removed 7 bases at V and 3 bases at J, with 16 bases between. Germline V gene data show CDR1 as SQVTM and CDR2 as ANQGSEA. The CDR3 runs to 13 residues. CDR3 residues: CSAIPGADYEQYF. CDR3 DNA: TGCAGCGCCATCCCCGGGGCGGACTACGAGCAGTACTTC.

This clonotype was seen only a few times. V gene TRBV10-3 combines with J gene TRBJ1-1; 8 positions match TRBD1. Germline CDR1 reads ENHRY; CDR2 reads SYGVKD. Trimming at V came to 5 bases and at J to 6 bases, leaving 5 bases not matched to a gene. The CDR3 is 13 residues long. The CDR3 sequence is CAISNRGKSEAFF. In nucleotides, the CDR3 is TGTGCCATCAGTAACAGGGGGAAATCTGAAGCTTTCTTT.

This clonotype has just a few counts. The J gene is TRBJ2-7, the V gene TRBV7-2; 11 nucleotides align to TRBD1. This CDR3 is built from 17 residues. Germline V CDR1 and CDR2: SGHTA, FQGNSA. The trim removed 1 base at V and 2 bases at J, leaving 7 bases unmatched. CDR3 in amino acids: CASSLGTGGDLAYEQYF. CDR3 bases: TGTGCCAGCAGCTTAGGGACAGGGGGCGATCTGGCCTACGAGCAGTACTTC.

This clonotype has a handful of counts. The chain links TRBV11-2 to TRBJ1-6; 9 bases are a match to TRBD1. The V segment lost 4 bases and the J segment 7 bases; nucleotides outside the gene matches: 5. From germline, CDR1 is SGHAT and CDR2 FQNNGV. CDR3 length equals 15 residues. In DNA, the CDR3 is TGTGCCAGCAGCTCCGCCACAGGGGGCAATTCACCCCTCCACTTT. It yields the protein CASSSATGGNSPLHF.

This clonotype occurred a few times. This chain joins TRBV12-3 or TRBV12-4 and TRBJ2-7, with TRBD1 matching 8 bases. This CDR3 has 14 residues. The V gene end was trimmed by 5 bases and the J gene end by 0 bases; junction bases not matched to a gene: 3. This CDR3 is CASSNRGVSYEQYF. The CDR3 DNA reads TGTGCCAGCAGTAACAGGGGGGTCTCCTACGAGCAGTACTTC.

This clonotype was seen at least ten times. The chain combines TRBV20-1 with TRBJ1-1; D remains ambiguous. V was shortened by 0 bases and J by 5 bases, with 16 bases between the two germline ends. The CDR3 loop spans 15 amino acids. Germline V CDR1 and CDR2: DFQATT, SNEGSKA (reference sequence). The CDR3 protein is CSARDGEGRTTEAFF. In DNA, the CDR3 is TGCAGTGCTAGAGATGGCGAAGGGAGGACGACTGAAGCTTTCTTT.

V gene TRBV7-8 combines with J gene TRBJ2-3, with D unclear. This CDR3 has 13 residues. Trimming removed 7 bases from V and 2 bases from J, with 10 bases in between. Germline CDR1 is SGHVS and CDR2 is FQNEAQ. CDR3 in amino acids: CASTPRNTDTQYF. CDR3 sequence (DNA): TGTGCCAGCACCCCGCGGAACACAGATACGCAGTATTTT. Drawing the rest from reference TRBV7-8 and TRBJ2-3, the complete variable domain is GAGVSQSPRYKVAKRGQDVALRCDPISGHVSLFWYQQALGQGPEFLTYFQNEAQLDKSGLPSDRFFAERPEGSVSTLKIQRTQQEDSAVYLCASTPRNTDTQYFGPGTRLTVL.

This chain uses TRBV5-4 with TRBJ1-1; D call uncertain. The CDR3 contains 15 residues. V lost 1 base, J lost 7 bases, and 17 bases lay in between. Germline V gene lookup returns CDR1 SGHNT and CDR2 YYREEE (reference sequence). CDR3 bases: TGTGCCAGCAGCTTGTTAGCACAGCAAGAAGTTGAAGCTTTCTTT. Its protein product is CASSLLAQQEVEAFF.

The rearrangement uses TRBV6-1 and TRBJ2-2; D assignment may be TRBD1 or TRBD2 (5 bases each). This CDR3 is 14 amino acids long. With 6 bases removed from V and 5 bases from J, the gap between germline ends came to 13 bases. CDR1 and CDR2 (germline): MNHNS, SASEGT. The CDR3 DNA reads TGTGCCAGCAGACGGGACCGATCAACCGGGGAGCTGTTTTTT. Its protein product is CASRRDRSTGELFF.

The J gene is TRBJ2-1, the V gene TRBV12-3 or TRBV12-4; D could derive from TRBD1 or TRBD2 (5 bases each). CDR3 length: 13 residues. Deletions cut 7 bases from V and 7 bases from J, with 14 bases between. CDR3 nucleotide sequence: TGTGCCAGCACGACACCGGGGCAAAATGAGCAGTTCTTC. Translating gives CASTTPGQNEQFF.

The chain joins TRBV12-3 or TRBV12-4 to TRBJ2-5; weak D call: TRBD1 (7 bases). The germline V and J ends were trimmed by 5 bases and 2 bases, with 18 bases remaining between them. This CDR3 has 16 residues. The CDR3 nucleotides are TGTGCCAGCAGTGACCGGGGGTCAGGGGGGCAAGAGACCCAGTACTTC. This translates into CASSDRGSGGQETQYF.

This clonotype was recorded once. The rearrangement joins TRBV6-6 to TRBJ2-1, with D unclear. Germline V gives CDR1 MNHNY, CDR2 SVGAGI (reference sequence). The CDR3 sequence is 12 residues long. The germline V and J ends were trimmed by 0 bases and 7 bases, with 4 bases remaining between them. As DNA, the CDR3 is TGTGCCAGCAGTTACTCGATGAATGAGCAGTTCTTC. Translation gives CASSYSMNEQFF.

J is TRBJ1-1 and V is TRBV6-6; D is possibly TRBD1 (5 bases). The CDR3 covers 15 residues. V dropped 0 bases and J dropped 8 bases, with 16 bases sitting between them. In germline, CDR1 is MNHNY, CDR2 SVGAGI (reference sequence). The CDR3 spells CASSYSRGVLPEAFF. CDR3 sequence (DNA): TGTGCCAGCAGTTACTCGAGAGGGGTTCTTCCCGAAGCTTTCTTT.